This T cell receptor (beta chain) emerged from a study of blood T cell repertoires in COVID-19. Study-level information: Some COVID-19 samples were acute and others convalescent; all came from the United States, Italy and Spain. In each case, the material was cDNA or gDNA derived from T cells, B-cell-depleted T cells, or PBMCs.

In the original processing: By means of reference gene primer amplification, nucleated cell counts were estimated. Assay used: immunoSEQ multiplex PCR; TCRdb lists only in-frame clones, some missing. V and J calls and clone size come straight from that table; D and trimming were deduced from the DNA. The repertoire holds 140,000 to 150,000 clones, with about nine tenths as singletons. CDR1 and CDR2 (germline): MNHNY, SVGAGI (reference sequence). V lost 6 bases and J lost 5; bases outside the gene matches: 6. The CDR3 sequence is 14 residues long. The material sequenced was peripheral blood. V usage is TRBV6-6 and J usage is TRBJ1-4; 7 bases map to TRBD1. The source is a human donor in a cohort sampled during active COVID-19. The CDR3 is CASSVGTVNEKLFF. The DNA for the CDR3 is TGTGCCAGCAGCGTAGGGACAGTAAATGAAAAACTGTTTTTT.